This T cell receptor beta chain was obtained from a study of response to subunit inactivated influenza vaccine. One entry per CDR3 protein, called by TCRdb with MiXCR from the RT-PCR reads. The sample includes roughly 570,000 distinct CDR3 sequences, 13% of them seen just once. Between the trimmed V and J ends, which lost 4 bases and 9 bases, there was a span of 11 bases. The length of the CDR3 is 13 residues. Germline values: CDR1 SGDLS, CDR2 YYNGEE. The specimen was PBMCs from blood, collected 45 days after vaccination. The rearrangement links TRBV9 to TRBJ1-6; no clear D gene. The source of this sequence is a man aged 50 or older who received an inactivated influenza vaccine. CDR3 in DNA: TGTGCCAGCAGCTCTGACGGAAGTTCACCCCTCCACTTT. Translating gives CASSSDGSSPLHF.